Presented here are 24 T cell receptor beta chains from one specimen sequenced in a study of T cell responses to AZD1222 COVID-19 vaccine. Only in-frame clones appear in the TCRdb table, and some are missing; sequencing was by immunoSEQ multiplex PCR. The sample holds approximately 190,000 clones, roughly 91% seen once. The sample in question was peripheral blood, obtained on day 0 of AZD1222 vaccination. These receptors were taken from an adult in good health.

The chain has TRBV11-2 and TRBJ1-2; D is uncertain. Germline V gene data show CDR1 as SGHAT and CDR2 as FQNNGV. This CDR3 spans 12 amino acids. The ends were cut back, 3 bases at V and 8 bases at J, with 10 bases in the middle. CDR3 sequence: CASSFWVGGYTF. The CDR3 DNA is TGTGCCAGCAGCTTCTGGGTAGGGGGCTACACCTTC. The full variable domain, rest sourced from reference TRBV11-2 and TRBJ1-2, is EAGVAQSPRYKIIEKRQSVAFWCNPISGHATLYWYQQILGQGPKLLIQFQNNGVVDDSQLPKDRFSAERLKGVDSTLKIQPAKLEDSAVYLCASSFWVGGYTFGSGTRLTVV.

Here the CDR3 DNA reads TGTGCCAGCAGTTTAAAGTTGGTAGCGGGAGGGCCCAACTCCTACGAGCAGTACTTC. Amino acids: CASSLKLVAGGPNSYEQYF. The chain couples TRBV28 to TRBJ2-7, with 11 bases identical to TRBD2. Germline V gene lookup returns CDR1 MDHEN and CDR2 SYDVKM. CDR3 length: 19 residues. V shed 2 bases, J shed 0 bases, and the junction held 12 bases outside the gene matches.

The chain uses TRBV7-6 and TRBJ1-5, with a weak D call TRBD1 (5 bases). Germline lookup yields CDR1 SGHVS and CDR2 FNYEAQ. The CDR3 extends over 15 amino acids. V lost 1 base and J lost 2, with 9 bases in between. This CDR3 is CASSLEGGGNQPQHF. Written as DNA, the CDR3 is TGTGCCAGCAGCTTAGAGGGAGGGGGCAATCAGCCCCAGCATTTT.

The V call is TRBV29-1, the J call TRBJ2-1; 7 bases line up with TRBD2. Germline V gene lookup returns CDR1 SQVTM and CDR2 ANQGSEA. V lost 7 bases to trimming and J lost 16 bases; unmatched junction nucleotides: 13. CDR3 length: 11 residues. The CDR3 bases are TGCAGCGCGGGGGGATTGGCGCTACCCTTCTTC. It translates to CSAGGLALPFF.

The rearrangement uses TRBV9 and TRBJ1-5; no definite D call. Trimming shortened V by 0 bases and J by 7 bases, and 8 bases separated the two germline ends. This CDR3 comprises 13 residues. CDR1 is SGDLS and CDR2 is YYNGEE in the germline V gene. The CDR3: CASSVEGWQPQHF. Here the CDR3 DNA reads TGTGCCAGCAGCGTAGAGGGTTGGCAGCCCCAGCATTTT.

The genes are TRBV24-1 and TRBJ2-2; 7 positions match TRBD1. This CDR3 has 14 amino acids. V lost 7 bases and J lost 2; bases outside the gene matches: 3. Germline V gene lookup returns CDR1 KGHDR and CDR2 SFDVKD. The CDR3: CATRGQSNTGELFF. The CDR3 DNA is TGTGCCACCAGGGGACAGAGCAACACCGGGGAGCTGTTTTTT.

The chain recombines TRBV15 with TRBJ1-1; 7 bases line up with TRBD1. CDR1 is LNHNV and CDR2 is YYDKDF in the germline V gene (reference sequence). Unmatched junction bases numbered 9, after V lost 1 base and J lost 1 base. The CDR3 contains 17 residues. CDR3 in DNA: TGTGCCACCAGCAGAGCCACAGGGGTGCGATCGAACACTGAAGCTTTCTTT. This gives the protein CATSRATGVRSNTEAFF.

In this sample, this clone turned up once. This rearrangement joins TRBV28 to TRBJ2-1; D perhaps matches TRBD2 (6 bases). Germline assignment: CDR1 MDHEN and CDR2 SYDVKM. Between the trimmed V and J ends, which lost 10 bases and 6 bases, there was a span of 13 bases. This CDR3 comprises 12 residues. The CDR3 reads CAIGTSSNEQFF. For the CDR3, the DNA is TGTGCCATCGGTACTAGCAGCAATGAGCAGTTCTTC.

CDR3 amino acids: CATGRAVWDTEQFF. The CDR3 nucleotides read TGTGCCACTGGGAGGGCCGTTTGGGATACTGAGCAGTTCTTC. V is TRBV19 and J is TRBJ2-1; 7 nucleotides match TRBD2. Looked up from germline, CDR1 is LNHDA and CDR2 is SQIVND (reference sequence). The junction had 15 bases not matched to a gene; V was cut back by 10 bases and J by 9 bases. The CDR3 length is 14 residues.

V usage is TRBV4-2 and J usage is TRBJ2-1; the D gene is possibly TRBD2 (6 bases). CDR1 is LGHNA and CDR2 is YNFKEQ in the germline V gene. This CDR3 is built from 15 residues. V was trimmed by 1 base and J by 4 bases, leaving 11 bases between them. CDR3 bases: TGTGCCAGCAGCCAAGCCGGGAGTAGTTACAATGAGCAGTTCTTC. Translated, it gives CASSQAGSSYNEQFF.

CDR3 sequence reads: CASSQASGTGDTDYGYTF. The CDR3 nucleotides are TGTGCCAGCAGCCAAGCTAGTGGGACAGGAGATACCGACTATGGCTACACCTTC. This chain joins TRBV4-2 and TRBJ1-2; 8 bases fit TRBD1. Germline lookup yields CDR1 LGHNA and CDR2 YNFKEQ. This CDR3 is built from 18 residues. V was pared by 1 base and J by 3 bases, with 13 bases of the junction left unmatched.

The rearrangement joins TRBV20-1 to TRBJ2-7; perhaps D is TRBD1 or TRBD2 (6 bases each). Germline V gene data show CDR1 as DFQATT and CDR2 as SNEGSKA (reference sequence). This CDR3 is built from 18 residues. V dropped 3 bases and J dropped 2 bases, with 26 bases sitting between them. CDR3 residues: CSASRGYRGTPNPYEQYF. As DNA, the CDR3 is TGCAGTGCTAGTCGGGGTTACCGCGGGACACCCAACCCCTACGAGCAGTACTTC.

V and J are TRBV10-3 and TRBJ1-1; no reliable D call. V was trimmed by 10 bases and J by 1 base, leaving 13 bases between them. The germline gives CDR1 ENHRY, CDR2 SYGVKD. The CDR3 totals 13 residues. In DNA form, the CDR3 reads TGTGCCACCGGGCAGCAGACGAACACTGAAGCTTTCTTT. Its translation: CATGQQTNTEAFF.

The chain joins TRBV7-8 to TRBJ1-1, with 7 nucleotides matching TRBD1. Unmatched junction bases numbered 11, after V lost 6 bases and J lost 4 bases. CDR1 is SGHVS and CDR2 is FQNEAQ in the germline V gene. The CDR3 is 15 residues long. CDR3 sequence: CASRLIQGTGTEAFF. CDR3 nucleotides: TGTGCCAGCAGATTGATACAGGGGACGGGCACTGAAGCTTTCTTT.

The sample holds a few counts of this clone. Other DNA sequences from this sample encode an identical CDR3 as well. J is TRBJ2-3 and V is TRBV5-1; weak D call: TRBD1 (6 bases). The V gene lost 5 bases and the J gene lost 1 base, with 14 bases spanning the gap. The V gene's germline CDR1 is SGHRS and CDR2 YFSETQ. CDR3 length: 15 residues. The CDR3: CASSLRGLGTDTQYF. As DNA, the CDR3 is TGCGCCAGCAGTCTCAGGGGATTGGGCACAGATACGCAGTATTTT. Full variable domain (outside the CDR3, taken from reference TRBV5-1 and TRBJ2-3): KAGVTQTPRYLIKTRGQQVTLSCSPISGHRSVSWYQQTPGQGLQFLFEYFSETQRNKGNFPGRFSGRQFSNSRSEMNVSTLELGDSALYLCASSLRGLGTDTQYFGPGTRLTVL.

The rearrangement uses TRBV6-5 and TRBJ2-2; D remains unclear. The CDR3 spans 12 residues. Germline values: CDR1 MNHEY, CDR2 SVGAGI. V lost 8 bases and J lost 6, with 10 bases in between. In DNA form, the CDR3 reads TGTGCCAGCGGGATCATTCCCGGGGAGCTGTTTTTT. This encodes CASGIIPGELFF.

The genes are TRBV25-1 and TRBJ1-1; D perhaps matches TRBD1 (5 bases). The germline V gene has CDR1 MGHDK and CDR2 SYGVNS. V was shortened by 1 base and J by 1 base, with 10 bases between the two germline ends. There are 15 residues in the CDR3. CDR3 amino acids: CASSELVGGNTEAFF. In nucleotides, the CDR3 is TGTGCCAGCAGTGAATTGGTTGGGGGGAACACTGAAGCTTTCTTT.

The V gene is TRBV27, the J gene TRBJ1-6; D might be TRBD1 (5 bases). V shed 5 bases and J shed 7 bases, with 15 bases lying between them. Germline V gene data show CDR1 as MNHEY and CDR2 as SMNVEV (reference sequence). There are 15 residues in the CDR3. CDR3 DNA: TGTGCCAGCAGTACCAGACGGGGCCAAAATTCACCCCTCCACTTT. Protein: CASSTRRGQNSPLHF.

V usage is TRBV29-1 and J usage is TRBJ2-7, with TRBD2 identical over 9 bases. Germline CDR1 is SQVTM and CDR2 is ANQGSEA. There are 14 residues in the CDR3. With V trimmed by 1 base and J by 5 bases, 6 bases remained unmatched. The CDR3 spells CSVEGERGADEQYF. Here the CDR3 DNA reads TGCAGCGTTGAAGGGGAGCGGGGGGCGGACGAGCAGTACTTC.

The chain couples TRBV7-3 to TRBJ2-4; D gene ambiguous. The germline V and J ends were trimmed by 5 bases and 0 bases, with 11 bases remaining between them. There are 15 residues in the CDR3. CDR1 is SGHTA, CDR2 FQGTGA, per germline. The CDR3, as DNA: TGTGCCAGCAGCGGTAAGATTCTAGCCAAAAACATTCAGTACTTC. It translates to CASSGKILAKNIQYF. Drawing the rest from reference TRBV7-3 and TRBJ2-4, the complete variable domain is GAGVSQTPSNKVTEKGKYVELRCDPISGHTALYWYRQSLGQGPEFLIYFQGTGAADDSGLPNDRFFAVRPEGSVSTLKIQRTERGDSAVYLCASSGKILAKNIQYFGAGTRLSVL.

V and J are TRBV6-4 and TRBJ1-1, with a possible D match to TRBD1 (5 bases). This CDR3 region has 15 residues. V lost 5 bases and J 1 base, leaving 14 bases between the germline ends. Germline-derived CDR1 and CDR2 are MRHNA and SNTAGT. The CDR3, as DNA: TGTGCCAGCAGTCCTGACCTTGACAGGAACACTGAAGCTTTCTTT. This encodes CASSPDLDRNTEAFF.

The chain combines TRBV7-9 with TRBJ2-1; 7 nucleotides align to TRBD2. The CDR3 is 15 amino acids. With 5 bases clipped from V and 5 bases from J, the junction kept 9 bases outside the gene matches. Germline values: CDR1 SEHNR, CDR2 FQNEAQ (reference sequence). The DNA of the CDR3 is TGTGCCAGCAGCCCCGCACTAGCGCAAAACAATGAGCAGTTCTTC. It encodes CASSPALAQNNEQFF.

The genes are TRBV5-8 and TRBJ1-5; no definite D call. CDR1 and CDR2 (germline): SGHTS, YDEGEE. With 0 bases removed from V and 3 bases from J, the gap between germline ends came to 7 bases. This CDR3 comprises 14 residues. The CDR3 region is CASSLGGFNQPQHF. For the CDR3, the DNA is TGTGCCAGCAGCTTGGGAGGGTTCAATCAGCCCCAGCATTTT.

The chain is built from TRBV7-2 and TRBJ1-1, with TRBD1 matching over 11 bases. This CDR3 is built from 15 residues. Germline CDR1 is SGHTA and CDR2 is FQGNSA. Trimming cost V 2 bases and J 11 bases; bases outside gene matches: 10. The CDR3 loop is CASSLRGQGGGKAFF. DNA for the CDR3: TGTGCCAGCAGCTTAAGGGGACAGGGGGGAGGTAAGGCTTTCTTT. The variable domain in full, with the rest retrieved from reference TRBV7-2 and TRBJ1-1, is GAGVSQSPSNKVTEKGKDVELRCDPISGHTALYWYRQSLGQGLEFLIYFQGNSAPDKSGLPSDRFSAERTGGSVSTLTIQRTQQEDSAVYLCASSLRGQGGGKAFFGQGTRLTVV.